These T cell receptor beta chains were read from a single sample in a study of response to subunit inactivated influenza vaccine. TCRdb re-called the RT-PCR reads with MiXCR, one entry per CDR3 protein. The sample contains around 170,000 distinct CDR3 sequences, about 10% of which appear only once. Sample: CD8+ T cells sorted from PBMCs, taken about 24 months after vaccination. The source of these receptors is a man aged 50-75 years who received an inactivated influenza vaccine. Each CDR3 is given with its conserved first and last residue. A D gene is named only where the DNA matches it firmly. A clone size is listed for some rows: how often the clone was seen (once, few, many), or a class if it is expanded.

d_gene: NA; abundance: NA; v_gene: TRBV6-2/TRBV6-3; j_gene: TRBJ2-7; CDR3aa: CASAASYEQYF; CDR3nt: TGTGCCAGCGCGGCCAGCTACGAGCAGTACTTC
d_gene: NA; abundance: many; v_gene: TRBV4-3; j_gene: TRBJ2-1; CDR3aa: CASSQDLLNEQFF; CDR3nt: TGCGCCAGCAGCCAAGATCTGCTAAATGAGCAGTTCTTC
d_gene: NA; abundance: NA; v_gene: TRBV7-9; j_gene: TRBJ2-6; CDR3aa: CASSFVGGPGANVLTF; CDR3nt: TGTGCCAGCAGCTTCGTTGGGGGCCCTGGGGCCAACGTCCTGACTTTC
d_gene: TRBD2; abundance: NA; v_gene: TRBV27; j_gene: TRBJ2-7; CDR3aa: CASRDSAGMVYEQYF; CDR3nt: TGTGCCAGCAGAGACTCAGCGGGAATGGTCTACGAGCAGTACTTC
d_gene: TRBD1; abundance: few; v_gene: TRBV19; j_gene: TRBJ2-1; CDR3aa: CASSPAQGAYNEQFF; CDR3nt: TGTGCCAGTAGTCCTGCTCAGGGGGCGTACAATGAGCAGTTCTTC
d_gene: NA; abundance: few; v_gene: TRBV7-3; j_gene: TRBJ2-3; CDR3aa: CASSKGPDTQYF; CDR3nt: TGTGCCAGCAGCAAGGGACCAGATACGCAGTATTTT
d_gene: TRBD1; abundance: NA; v_gene: TRBV6-4; j_gene: TRBJ2-5; CDR3aa: CASRVAGGRQETQYF; CDR3nt: TGTGCCAGCAGGGTAGCAGGGGGTCGCCAAGAGACCCAGTACTTC
d_gene: NA; abundance: NA; v_gene: TRBV16; j_gene: TRBJ2-1; CDR3aa: CASSHPVGGVTEQFF; CDR3nt: TGTGCCAGCAGCCACCCCGTAGGGGGAGTTACTGAGCAGTTCTTC
d_gene: TRBD1; abundance: few; v_gene: TRBV6-1; j_gene: TRBJ1-2; CDR3aa: CASSQEGQADYGYTF; CDR3nt: TGTGCCAGCAGTCAAGAGGGACAGGCGGACTATGGCTACACCTTC
d_gene: TRBD2; abundance: few; v_gene: TRBV4-3; j_gene: TRBJ2-3; CDR3aa: CASSQDGLAGADTQYF; CDR3nt: TGCGCCAGCAGCCAAGATGGTCTAGCGGGAGCAGATACGCAGTATTTT
d_gene: NA; abundance: NA; v_gene: TRBV7-8; j_gene: TRBJ1-6; CDR3aa: CASSLSLRVYSPLHF; CDR3nt: TGTGCCAGCAGCTTATCTCTGAGGGTTTATTCACCCCTCCACTTT
d_gene: NA; abundance: NA; v_gene: TRBV20-1; j_gene: TRBJ2-7; CDR3aa: CSAFTDGEEYEQYF; CDR3nt: TGCAGTGCTTTCACTGACGGAGAGGAGTACGAGCAGTACTTC
d_gene: NA; abundance: few; v_gene: TRBV20-1; j_gene: TRBJ2-1; CDR3aa: CSAADFREQFF; CDR3nt: TGCAGTGCCGCGGACTTCCGGGAGCAGTTCTTC
d_gene: TRBD2; abundance: few; v_gene: TRBV11-2; j_gene: TRBJ2-5; CDR3aa: CASSLVRGGPWETQYF; CDR3nt: TGTGCCAGCAGCTTAGTTCGGGGGGGGCCATGGGAGACCCAGTACTTC
d_gene: TRBD1; abundance: few; v_gene: TRBV4-3; j_gene: TRBJ1-1; CDR3aa: CASSQDRQGVTEAFF; CDR3nt: TGCGCCAGCAGCCAAGATAGGCAGGGGGTCACTGAAGCTTTCTTT
d_gene: NA; abundance: many; v_gene: TRBV4-2; j_gene: TRBJ2-1; CDR3aa: CASSHGDYNEQFF; CDR3nt: TGTGCCAGCAGCCATGGGGACTACAATGAGCAGTTCTTC
d_gene: TRBD1; abundance: NA; v_gene: TRBV20-1; j_gene: TRBJ1-3; CDR3aa: CSANSRDSELSGNTIYF; CDR3nt: TGCAGTGCTAACTCCCGGGACAGTGAACTCTCTGGAAACACCATATATTTT
d_gene: TRBD2; abundance: NA; v_gene: TRBV19; j_gene: TRBJ2-3; CDR3aa: CASSIGRLRGKTQYF; CDR3nt: TGTGCCAGTAGTATAGGAAGACTGCGGGGGAAAACGCAGTATTTT
d_gene: TRBD1; abundance: NA; v_gene: TRBV19; j_gene: TRBJ1-1; CDR3aa: CASSLTGGRTEAFF; CDR3nt: TGTGCCAGTAGTCTGACAGGGGGCCGAACTGAAGCTTTCTTT
d_gene: NA; abundance: few; v_gene: TRBV2; j_gene: TRBJ2-1; CDR3aa: CASSVTGTGDNEQFF; CDR3nt: TGTGCCAGCAGTGTGACCGGGACTGGGGACAATGAGCAGTTCTTC
d_gene: NA; abundance: NA; v_gene: TRBV7-6; j_gene: TRBJ2-7; CDR3aa: CASSPKGILYEQYF; CDR3nt: TGTGCCAGCAGCCCTAAAGGGATTCTCTACGAGCAGTACTTC
d_gene: TRBD1; abundance: NA; v_gene: TRBV19; j_gene: TRBJ1-5; CDR3aa: CASSILGTDQPQHF; CDR3nt: TGTGCCAGTAGTATACTGGGGACAGATCAGCCCCAGCATTTT
d_gene: NA; abundance: few; v_gene: TRBV12-3/TRBV12-4; j_gene: TRBJ2-1; CDR3aa: CASSLSGETDEQFF; CDR3nt: TGTGCCAGCAGTTTATCGGGGGAGACGGATGAGCAGTTCTTC
d_gene: TRBD2; abundance: NA; v_gene: TRBV3-1; j_gene: TRBJ2-5; CDR3aa: CASSQDSLAGGETQYF; CDR3nt: TGTGCCAGCAGCCAAGATTCGCTAGCGGGCGGAGAGACCCAGTACTTC
d_gene: NA; abundance: many; v_gene: TRBV4-1; j_gene: TRBJ1-2; CDR3aa: CASSQEMGTGAYGYTF; CDR3nt: TGCGCCAGCAGCCAAGAAATGGGCACGGGCGCCTATGGCTACACCTTC
d_gene: NA; abundance: NA; v_gene: TRBV29-1; j_gene: TRBJ1-3; CDR3aa: CSARGAGNTIYF; CDR3nt: TGCAGCGCCCGGGGGGCTGGAAACACCATATATTTT
d_gene: TRBD2; abundance: NA; v_gene: TRBV7-9; j_gene: TRBJ2-7; CDR3aa: CASSHGTSGPYEQYF; CDR3nt: TGTGCCAGCAGCCACGGGACTAGCGGACCCTACGAGCAGTACTTC
d_gene: NA; abundance: NA; v_gene: TRBV12-3/TRBV12-4; j_gene: TRBJ2-5; CDR3aa: CASSFKGVQETQYF; CDR3nt: TGTGCCAGCAGTTTTAAAGGGGTCCAAGAGACCCAGTACTTC
d_gene: TRBD2; abundance: NA; v_gene: TRBV3-1; j_gene: TRBJ2-5; CDR3aa: CASSETSGISETQYF; CDR3nt: TGTGCCAGCAGTGAAACTAGCGGGATTTCAGAGACCCAGTACTTC
d_gene: TRBD2; abundance: few; v_gene: TRBV27; j_gene: TRBJ2-1; CDR3aa: CASSPRTSPNEQFF; CDR3nt: TGTGCCAGCAGTCCCAGGACTAGCCCCAATGAGCAGTTCTTC
d_gene: TRBD2; abundance: NA; v_gene: TRBV3-1; j_gene: TRBJ2-1; CDR3aa: CASSQRHRLAGNEQFF; CDR3nt: TGTGCCAGCAGCCAAAGACATAGACTAGCGGGGAATGAGCAGTTCTTC
d_gene: TRBD2; abundance: few; v_gene: TRBV6-1; j_gene: TRBJ2-7; CDR3aa: CASSGGGAGVGYEQYF; CDR3nt: TGTGCCAGCAGTGGGGGCGGGGCGGGAGTTGGGTACGAGCAGTACTTC
d_gene: TRBD1; abundance: many; v_gene: TRBV12-3/TRBV12-4; j_gene: TRBJ1-1; CDR3aa: CASSSGQGNTEAFF; CDR3nt: TGTGCCAGCAGTTCGGGACAGGGGAACACTGAAGCTTTCTTT
d_gene: TRBD1; abundance: few; v_gene: TRBV12-3/TRBV12-4; j_gene: TRBJ1-2; CDR3aa: CASSPRDRGPVYGYTF; CDR3nt: TGTGCCAGCAGTCCCCGGGACAGGGGGCCGGTCTATGGCTACACCTTC
d_gene: TRBD1; abundance: few; v_gene: TRBV12-3/TRBV12-4; j_gene: TRBJ2-1; CDR3aa: CASSLQGAFNEQFF; CDR3nt: TGTGCCAGCAGTCTCCAGGGGGCCTTCAATGAGCAGTTCTTC
d_gene: TRBD2; abundance: NA; v_gene: TRBV6-5; j_gene: TRBJ2-1; CDR3aa: CASSYDPSGSSYNEQFF; CDR3nt: TGTGCCAGCAGTTACGACCCTAGCGGAAGCTCCTACAATGAGCAGTTCTTC
d_gene: NA; abundance: few; v_gene: TRBV3-1; j_gene: TRBJ1-1; CDR3aa: CASSQAGGRTEAFF; CDR3nt: TGTGCCAGCAGCCAAGCGGGGGGGCGAACTGAAGCTTTCTTT
d_gene: NA; abundance: few; v_gene: TRBV25-1; j_gene: TRBJ2-6; CDR3aa: CASGSTPGANVLTF; CDR3nt: TGTGCCAGCGGGTCAACCCCTGGGGCCAACGTCCTGACTTTC
d_gene: TRBD1; abundance: NA; v_gene: TRBV13; j_gene: TRBJ2-5; CDR3aa: CASSERQGLGVQETQYF; CDR3nt: TGTGCCAGCAGCGAGAGACAGGGTCTGGGGGTTCAAGAGACCCAGTACTTC
d_gene: NA; abundance: NA; v_gene: TRBV4-1; j_gene: TRBJ2-1; CDR3aa: CASSHHREIGEQFF; CDR3nt: TGCGCCAGCAGCCATCACAGGGAAATTGGTGAGCAGTTCTTC
d_gene: TRBD1; abundance: many; v_gene: TRBV7-9; j_gene: TRBJ2-7; CDR3aa: CASSLGTGWSSYEQYF; CDR3nt: TGTGCCAGCAGCTTGGGGACAGGGTGGAGCTCCTACGAGCAGTACTTC
d_gene: NA; abundance: many; v_gene: TRBV27; j_gene: TRBJ1-1; CDR3aa: CASSSNRVAFF; CDR3nt: TGTGCCAGCAGTTCAAACAGGGTAGCTTTCTTT
d_gene: TRBD2; abundance: few; v_gene: TRBV20-1; j_gene: TRBJ2-2; CDR3aa: CSARERGRASTGELFF; CDR3nt: TGCAGTGCTAGAGAACGCGGGAGGGCAAGCACCGGGGAGCTGTTTTTT
d_gene: NA; abundance: few; v_gene: TRBV20-1; j_gene: TRBJ2-7; CDR3aa: CSARVGGMGEQYF; CDR3nt: TGCAGTGCTAGAGTTGGAGGTATGGGGGAGCAGTACTTC
d_gene: NA; abundance: NA; v_gene: TRBV7-6; j_gene: TRBJ1-1; CDR3aa: CASSSYTGTNTEAFF; CDR3nt: TGTGCCAGCAGCTCATATACAGGGACGAACACTGAAGCTTTCTTT
d_gene: NA; abundance: many; v_gene: TRBV6-5; j_gene: TRBJ2-2; CDR3aa: CASSWGYETGFTGELFF; CDR3nt: TGTGCCAGCAGTTGGGGATACGAGACAGGCTTCACCGGGGAGCTGTTTTTT
d_gene: TRBD1; abundance: few; v_gene: TRBV3-1; j_gene: TRBJ1-2; CDR3aa: CASSQQGTGGYGYTF; CDR3nt: TGTGCCAGCAGCCAACAGGGGACAGGGGGCTATGGCTACACCTTC
d_gene: TRBD2; abundance: few; v_gene: TRBV10-3; j_gene: TRBJ2-7; CDR3aa: CAISEASGYTYEQYF; CDR3nt: TGTGCCATCAGTGAGGCTAGCGGATATACCTACGAGCAGTACTTC
d_gene: NA; abundance: NA; v_gene: TRBV14; j_gene: TRBJ2-5; CDR3aa: CASSQGSRVEETQYF; CDR3nt: TGTGCCAGCAGCCAAGGTAGCAGGGTGGAAGAGACCCAGTACTTC
d_gene: TRBD2; abundance: few; v_gene: TRBV7-3; j_gene: TRBJ2-1; CDR3aa: CASSSGSGYNEQFF; CDR3nt: TGTGCCAGCAGCAGCGGGAGCGGGTACAATGAGCAGTTCTTC
d_gene: NA; abundance: few; v_gene: TRBV28; j_gene: TRBJ2-7; CDR3aa: CASRGGENGEQYF; CDR3nt: TGTGCCAGCAGAGGAGGGGAAAACGGCGAGCAGTACTTC
d_gene: NA; abundance: NA; v_gene: TRBV2; j_gene: TRBJ2-2; CDR3aa: CASSDGVNTGELFF; CDR3nt: TGTGCCAGCAGTGATGGGGTCAACACCGGGGAGCTGTTTTTT
d_gene: TRBD2; abundance: NA; v_gene: TRBV6-5; j_gene: TRBJ2-3; CDR3aa: CASSYLTLSGSADTQYF; CDR3nt: TGTGCCAGCAGTTACCTTACCCTTAGCGGGAGCGCAGATACGCAGTATTTT